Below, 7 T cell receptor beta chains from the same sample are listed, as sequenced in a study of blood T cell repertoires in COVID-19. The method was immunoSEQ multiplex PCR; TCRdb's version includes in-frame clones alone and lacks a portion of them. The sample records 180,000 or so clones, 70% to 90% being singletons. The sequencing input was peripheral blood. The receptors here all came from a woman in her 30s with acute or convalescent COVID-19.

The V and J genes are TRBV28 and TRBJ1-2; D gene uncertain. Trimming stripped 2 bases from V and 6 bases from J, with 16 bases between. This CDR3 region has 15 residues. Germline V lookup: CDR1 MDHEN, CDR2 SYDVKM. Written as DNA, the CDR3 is TGTGCCAGCAGTTTAATCCCGTCCATCGGGAATGGCTACACCTTC. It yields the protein CASSLIPSIGNGYTF.

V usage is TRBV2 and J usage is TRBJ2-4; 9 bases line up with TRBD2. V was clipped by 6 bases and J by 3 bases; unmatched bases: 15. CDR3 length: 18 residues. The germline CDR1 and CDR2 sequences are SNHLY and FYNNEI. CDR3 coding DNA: TGTGCCAGCAGCGACTTAGGACTAGCGACACGGGACAAAAACATTCAGTACTTC. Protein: CASSDLGLATRDKNIQYF.

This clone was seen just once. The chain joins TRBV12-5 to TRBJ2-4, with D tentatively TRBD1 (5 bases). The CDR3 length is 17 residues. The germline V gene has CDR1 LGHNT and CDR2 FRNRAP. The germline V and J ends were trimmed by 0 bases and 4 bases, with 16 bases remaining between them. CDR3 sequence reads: CASGLVGLGRPKNIQYF. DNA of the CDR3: TGTGCTAGTGGTTTGGTAGGGTTGGGGCGGCCGAAAAACATTCAGTACTTC.

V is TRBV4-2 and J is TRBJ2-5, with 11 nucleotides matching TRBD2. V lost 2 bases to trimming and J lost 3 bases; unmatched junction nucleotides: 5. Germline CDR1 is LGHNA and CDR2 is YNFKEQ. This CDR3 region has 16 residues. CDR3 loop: CASSQPLLAGEETQYF. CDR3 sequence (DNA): TGTGCCAGCAGCCAACCACTACTAGCGGGAGAAGAGACCCAGTACTTC.

The CDR3 here is CASSLEGGRNTEAFF. In DNA form, the CDR3 reads TGTGCCAGCAGCTTGGAGGGGGGGCGGAACACTGAAGCTTTCTTT. V and J are TRBV5-8 and TRBJ1-1, with TRBD1 as a possible D gene (6 bases). The CDR3 has 15 residues. Per germline, CDR1 SGHTS and CDR2 YDEGEE. With 0 bases removed from V and 1 base from J, the gap between germline ends came to 10 bases.

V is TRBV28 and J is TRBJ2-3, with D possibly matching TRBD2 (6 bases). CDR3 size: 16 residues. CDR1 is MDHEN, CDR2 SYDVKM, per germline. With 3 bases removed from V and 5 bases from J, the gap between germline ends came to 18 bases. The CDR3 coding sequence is TGTGCCAGCAGTTTGGTTGGAGGGTCGTTTGGAGATACGCAGTATTTT. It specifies CASSLVGGSFGDTQYF.

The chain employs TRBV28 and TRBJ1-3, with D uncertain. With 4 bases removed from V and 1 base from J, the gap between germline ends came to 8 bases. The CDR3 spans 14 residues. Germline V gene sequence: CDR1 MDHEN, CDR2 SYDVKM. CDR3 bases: TGTGCCAGCAGTTCTCCGGGATCTGGAAACACCATATATTTT. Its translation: CASSSPGSGNTIYF.